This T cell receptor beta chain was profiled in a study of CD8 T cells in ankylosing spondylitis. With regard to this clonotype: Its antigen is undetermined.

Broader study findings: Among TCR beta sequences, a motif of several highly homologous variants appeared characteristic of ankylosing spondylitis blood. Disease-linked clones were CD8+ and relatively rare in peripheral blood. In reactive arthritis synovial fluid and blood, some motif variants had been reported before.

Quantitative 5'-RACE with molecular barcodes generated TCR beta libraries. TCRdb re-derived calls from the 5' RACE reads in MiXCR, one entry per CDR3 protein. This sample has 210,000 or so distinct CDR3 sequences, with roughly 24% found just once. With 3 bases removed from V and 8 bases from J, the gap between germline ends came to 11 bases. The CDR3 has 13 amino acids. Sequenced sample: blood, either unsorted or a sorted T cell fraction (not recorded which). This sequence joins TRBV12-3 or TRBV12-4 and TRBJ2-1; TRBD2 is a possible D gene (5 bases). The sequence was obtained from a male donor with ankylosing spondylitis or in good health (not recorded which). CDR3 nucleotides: TGTGCCAGCAGTTTGGTGGGAGTCGATGAGCAGTTCTTC. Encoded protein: CASSLVGVDEQFF.